What follows are 3 T cell receptor beta chains derived from one specimen sequenced in a study of blood T cell repertoires in COVID-19. Produced via immunoSEQ multiplex PCR; TCRdb's table is partial and in-frame only. The table has hundreds of thousands of clones, just under 90% seen once. The sequenced sample was peripheral blood. These receptors came from a woman aged 18-30 years with acute or convalescent COVID-19.

The chain uses TRBV6-5 and TRBJ1-4, with TRBD1 identical over 7 bases. The CDR3 totals 14 residues. V gave up 7 bases and J gave up 6 bases; unmatched junction bases: 8. The germline V gene has CDR1 MNHEY and CDR2 SVGAGI. CDR3 nucleotides: TGTGCCAGCACCCGACAGGGAACGGATGAAAAACTGTTTTTT. This gives the protein CASTRQGTDEKLFF.

The chain is built from TRBV5-1 and TRBJ1-2; tentatively, D is TRBD1 (5 bases). Germline CDR1 is SGHRS and CDR2 is YFSETQ. V was shortened by 4 bases and J by 3 bases, with 10 bases between the two germline ends. This CDR3 has 13 residues. In nucleotides, the CDR3 is TGCGCCAGCAGCCTCCCGACAGACTATGGCTACACCTTC. Its translation: CASSLPTDYGYTF.

This chain uses TRBV6-2 or TRBV6-3 with TRBJ1-1, with TRBD1 identical over 7 bases. Per germline, CDR1 MNHEY and CDR2 SVGEGT. This CDR3 is 13 amino acids long. Germline trimming cut 2 bases from V and 11 bases from J; bases unmatched to any gene: 8. CDR3 sequence (DNA): TGTGCCAGCAGTTACGGGACAGATGGTTCGGCTTTCTTT. This codes for CASSYGTDGSAFF.